This T cell receptor (beta chain) appears in the sequencing data of a study of vaccination and CD4 T cells after COVID-19 (dated by TCRdb to 2022 to 2024). Regarding the study in general: Every convalescent patient had a positive nasal swab PCR test for SARS-CoV-2, with mild disease in about 9 patients and severe disease in one. The convalescent cohort comprised six males and four females, including two Hispanic individuals, seven Caucasians, two Asians and one multiracial person. Each participant got two doses of either the Pfizer-BioNTech BNT162b2 vaccine (n=8) or the Moderna mRNA-1273 vaccine (n=2). Post-COVID blood samples from convalescent patients were collected a median of 101 days after diagnosis, with a range of roughly 30 to 170 days. Post-vaccine blood samples were taken a median of about 77 days after the second vaccine dose, with a range of about 13 to 250 days. The cultures were stimulated with overlapping spike peptide pools from SARS-CoV-2 and from the common cold coronaviruses HCoV-NL63, HCoV-OC43 and HCoV-229E. Control cultures used a CEFX viral epitope pool as positive control, an HIV-1 Nef peptide pool as negative control, or no peptide. The spike-specific CD4+ TCR repertoire was compared before and after mRNA vaccination in 10 to 11 COVID-19 convalescent patients and a few infection-naive healthy vaccine recipients.

This specimen's treatment or condition label, interpreted: roughly 11-day PBMC culture with coronavirus spike peptide pools or control peptides (ViraFEST assay). To expand antigen-specific T cells with peptide pools and then pick out the expanded clonotypes through TCR sequencing, the study relied on the ViraFEST assay. The convalescent patients' positive SARS-CoV-2 PCR tests were from March to December 2020, which was before the Alpha, Beta and Delta variants emerged in the United States. PBMCs were cultured at 1.5 million to 2.5 million per well in IMDM supplemented with 5% human AB serum and about 9.6 IU/ml IL-2, with about 11 ug/ml peptide pools added. Half of the culture medium was replaced with fresh IL-2-containing medium on days 3 and 7. After about 11 days of culture, CD4+ T cells were isolated by negative selection using the EasySep CD4+ T cell isolation kit. PBMCs were separated from whole blood using Ficoll-Paque Plus gradient centrifugation and then either used fresh or cryopreserved at -140C. Culture conditions were generally each tested in triplicate wells.

Cut back by 1 base and 6 bases, the V and J ends lie 7 bases apart. CDR1 SGHTA and CDR2 FQGNSA were looked up in the germline V gene. The cysteine opens and the phenylalanine closes a CDR3 of 13 amino acids. Just the 39-base CDR3 DNA is kept, in frame starting at base 1. On the study overall, not on this receptor specifically: The number of convalescent patients in the study was relatively small, and the study did not examine early timepoints following natural infection. Among the post-vaccine SARS-CoV-2-reactive clones in convalescent patients, a median around 85% showed up only after vaccination, which suggests vaccine-specific priming. In convalescent patients, nearly all vaccine-specific clones (304 of 307) were found to be mono-reactive for SARS-CoV-2 spike rather than cross-reactive with common cold coronaviruses. Although the median number of SARS-CoV-2-reactive clonotypes went up from around 20 after infection to 38 after vaccination, the increase was not significant.

The library relied on PCR. At the Johns Hopkins FTIC core, DNA from the cultured CD4+ T cells underwent TCR sequencing with the Oncomine TCR Beta short-read assay. The QIAamp micro DNA kit was used to extract genomic DNA from the cultured CD4+ T cells. Oncomine TCR Beta libraries made from cultured CD4+ T cells were pooled using unique dual indexes and sequenced on an Illumina iSeq 100. In the source study's methods: Non-productive sequences were filtered out, and CDR3s that did not start with C, did not end with F or W, or were shorter than 7 amino acids were discarded. Antigen-specific clonotypes were identified with the MANAFEST web application by comparing peptide-stimulated wells with reference and other culture wells. To be called positive, a clone needed an FDR below 0.05, an odds ratio above 5, and a productive frequency above 0.1% in at least two of three replicate wells. A clonotype was classed as cross-reactive if the clonotype showed significant expansion both in SARS-CoV-2 spike wells and in at least one common cold coronavirus spike condition. Levenshtein distances (stringdist) and unrooted phylogenetic trees (ape) in R version 3.6.1 were used to assess CDR3 homology. Starting from the raw public reads, TCRdb applied fastp trimming at Q25, assembled clones with MiXCR and retained in-frame beta chains. Rows are combined by CDR3 protein, so each entry shows the most common genes and DNA. TCRdb's processing, not the study's, gives the V and J calls here. This sample lists 10,000 to 13,000 distinct CDR3 sequences; roughly 56% were detected once. The ten largest clones represent about 10% of the sample.

Comments on this clonotype: No cognate antigen has been identified for it. No base quality values were provided; no much bigger clone lies one nucleotide off.

The sequencing sample was made of CD4+ T cells from blood, cultured in vitro. The chain employs TRBV7-2 and TRBJ2-1, with a tentative D gene TRBD1 over 6 matching bases. The sequence came from a human donor who had recovered from COVID-19. The DNA is as follows: TGTGCCAGCAGCTTAGTCAGGGGCAATGAGCAGTTCTTC. The translation is CASSLVRGNEQFF.